The present TCR beta chain was sequenced within a study of blood T cell repertoires in COVID-19. Study in general: Donors in the United States, Italy and Spain gave samples during acute or convalescent COVID-19. Sample material is recorded as cDNA or gDNA derived from T cells, B-cell-depleted T cells, or PBMCs.

Under the authors' procedure: Reference gene primers were amplified, and this amplification served to estimate nucleated cell counts. Profiled with immunoSEQ multiplex PCR; TCRdb holds only in-frame clones, not every one. The DNA gave D and trimming, while V, J and clone size come from that table. Counted here are 130,000 or so clones, more than 75% occurring once; the ten biggest clones make up 3.9%. This CDR3 is built from 19 residues. V dropped 3 bases and J dropped 1; count of bases not matched to a gene: 11. CDR1 SGDLS and CDR2 YYNGEE come from the germline V gene. This TCR was sampled from a man aged 55 to 70 with acute or convalescent COVID-19. What was sequenced was peripheral blood. The V and J genes are TRBV9 and TRBJ2-6, with 9 bases fitting TRBD1. The CDR3 is CASSENRDREVSGANVLTF. CDR3 nucleotide sequence: TGTGCCAGCAGCGAGAACCGGGACAGGGAAGTATCTGGGGCCAACGTCCTGACTTTC.